A single sample is the source of the 15 T cell receptor beta chains below, sequenced in a study of Tregs in tolerant kidney transplant recipients. Antigens for these TCRs are unknown. Profiling relied on immunoSEQ multiplex PCR, and the TCRdb table lists in-frame clones only, not all of them. This sample has about 44,000 clones; less than 97% occur once, and the top ten carry approximately 0.4%. The material sequenced was Tregs from blood cultured with allogeneic cells. These receptors came from a human donor in good health.

Only one count was recorded for this clone. The rearrangement links TRBV19 to TRBJ1-1; maybe TRBD1 (5 bases). The CDR3 is made up of 15 amino acids. Trimming cost V 2 bases and J 7 bases, with 17 bases left between them. Germline V gene sequence: CDR1 LNHDA, CDR2 SQIVND (reference sequence). CDR3 sequence: CASSIQGRRYGEAFF. Written as DNA, the CDR3 is TGTGCCAGTAGTATACAGGGTCGCCGGTACGGTGAAGCTTTCTTT.

The chain uses TRBV6-5 and TRBJ1-4; D is ambiguous. CDR3 size: 13 residues. Germline V gene lookup returns CDR1 MNHEY and CDR2 SVGAGI. The V gene lost 8 bases and the J gene lost 10 bases, with 17 bases spanning the gap. The CDR3 region is CASRSGAVRKLFF. For the CDR3, the DNA is TGTGCCAGCCGATCTGGCGCCGTGAGAAAACTGTTTTTT.

The chain couples TRBV7-3 to TRBJ1-5; weak D call: TRBD1 (5 bases). Germline V lookup: CDR1 SGHTA, CDR2 FQGTGA. The CDR3 spans 15 residues. V was cut by 4 bases and J by 1 base, with 11 bases left in between. CDR3 in DNA: TGTGCCAGCAGCTCCAATCGGGACAGCAATCAGCCCCAGCATTTT. It encodes CASSSNRDSNQPQHF.

CDR3 amino acids: CASSLAGGMSEKLFF. CDR3 nucleotide sequence: TGTGCCAGCAGCTTAGCAGGGGGGATGAGTGAAAAACTGTTTTTT. The chain uses TRBV7-9 and TRBJ1-4; a weak D match, TRBD1 (6 bases). The length of the CDR3 is 15 residues. The V end was cut by 0 bases, the J end by 7 bases, with 12 bases between. CDR1 is SEHNR, CDR2 FQNEAQ, per germline (reference sequence).

The gene calls are TRBV5-6 and TRBJ2-3; D gene unclear. The V gene's germline CDR1 is SGHDT and CDR2 YYEEEE. CDR3 size: 14 residues. V lost 0 bases to trimming and J lost 3 bases, with 8 bases between them. CDR3 region: CASSLVSGTDTQYF. The CDR3 DNA follows: TGTGCCAGCAGCTTGGTTTCAGGTACAGATACGCAGTATTTT. Variable domain in full (rest from reference TRBV5-6 and TRBJ2-3): DAGVTQSPTHLIKTRGQQVTLRCSPKSGHDTVSWYQQALGQGPQFIFQYYEEEERQRGNFPDRFSGHQFPNYSSELNVNALLLGDSALYLCASSLVSGTDTQYFGPGTRLTVL.

The J gene is TRBJ2-1, the V gene TRBV6-1; D unclear. The CDR3 is 15 residues long. V gave up 7 bases and J gave up 0 bases, with 13 bases separating them. CDR1 is MNHNS, CDR2 SASEGT, per germline. In nucleotides, the CDR3 is TGTGCCAGCACCCACTTCTGGAGCTCCTACAATGAGCAGTTCTTC. It encodes CASTHFWSSYNEQFF.

The chain links TRBV4-1 to TRBJ1-1, with a possible D match to TRBD1 (6 bases). The CDR3 has 16 residues. Per the germline V gene, CDR1 is MGHRA and CDR2 is YSYEKL. Trimming cost V 3 bases and J 4 bases, with 18 bases left between them. In nucleotides, the CDR3 is TGCGCCAGCAGCCATGGGTTAAGTTTACAGGGCACTGAAGCTTTCTTT. Protein sequence: CASSHGLSLQGTEAFF.

CDR3 DNA: TGTGCCAGCAGTGAAAGGGGACAATCGAACACTGAAGCTTTCTTT. Translation: CASSERGQSNTEAFF. The V and J genes are TRBV6-1 and TRBJ1-1; TRBD1 might be the D (6 bases). There are 15 residues in the CDR3. Between the trimmed V and J ends, which lost 2 bases and 1 base, there was a span of 11 bases. Per germline, CDR1 MNHNS and CDR2 SASEGT.

A note on this clone: Other DNA sequences in the sample encode the same CDR3. The gene calls are TRBV5-1 and TRBJ1-2; D gene ambiguous. Germline V gives CDR1 SGHRS, CDR2 YFSETQ. This CDR3 is 15 amino acids long. V lost 3 bases and J 4 bases, leaving 16 bases between the germline ends. Here the CDR3 reads CASSSGVAGPYGYTF. The DNA for the CDR3 is TGCGCCAGCAGCTCTGGCGTGGCTGGACCCTATGGCTACACCTTC.

The J gene is TRBJ2-5, the V gene TRBV5-1, with 10 bases that match TRBD1. This CDR3 region has 14 residues. With V trimmed by 7 bases and J by 2 bases, 5 bases remained unmatched. Germline CDR1 is SGHRS and CDR2 is YFSETQ. The CDR3 nucleotides are TGCGCCAGCGGTCGGGACAGGGGACAAGAGACCCAGTACTTC. Amino acid sequence: CASGRDRGQETQYF.

The chain carries TRBV7-9 and TRBJ2-3; D remains ambiguous. The CDR3 extends over 16 amino acids. The ends were cut back, 6 bases at V and 2 bases at J, with 18 bases in the middle. In germline, CDR1 is SEHNR, CDR2 FQNEAQ (reference sequence). For the CDR3, the DNA is TGTGCCAGCAGAGTCTGGGTAGGGTTTTCCACAGATACGCAGTATTTT. It yields the protein CASRVWVGFSTDTQYF.

The chain recombines TRBV19 with TRBJ2-5, with 9 positions matching TRBD2. V was pared by 1 base and J by 1 base, with 7 bases of the junction left unmatched. The CDR3 contains 17 residues. Looked up from germline, CDR1 is LNHDA and CDR2 is SQIVND (reference sequence). The CDR3 region has the DNA TGTGCCAGTAGTATAGGAATTAGCGGGAGATTCCAAGAGACCCAGTACTTC. Translating gives CASSIGISGRFQETQYF.

This chain links TRBV5-1 with TRBJ1-2; 9 positions match TRBD1. The CDR3 covers 17 residues. The V gene end was trimmed by 0 bases and the J gene end by 5 bases; junction bases not matched to a gene: 11. Germline values: CDR1 SGHRS, CDR2 YFSETQ. CDR3 loop: CASSLVGTGKGPYGYTF. The CDR3 nucleotides are TGCGCCAGCAGCTTGGTGGGGACAGGGAAAGGCCCATATGGCTACACCTTC.

The rearrangement uses TRBV7-9 and TRBJ2-3; 14 positions agree with TRBD2. CDR3 length: 17 amino acids. V lost 5 bases to trimming and J lost 0 bases; unmatched junction nucleotides: 4. The germline gives CDR1 SEHNR, CDR2 FQNEAQ (reference sequence). The CDR3, as DNA: TGTGCCAGCAGCACCGGGACTAGCGGGGGTAGCACAGATACGCAGTATTTT. Its protein is CASSTGTSGGSTDTQYF.

The CDR3 is CASSQQLAGNTGELFF. For the CDR3, the DNA is TGTGCCAGCAGCCAACAACTAGCGGGGAACACCGGGGAGCTGTTTTTT. This chain connects TRBV14 to TRBJ2-2, with TRBD2 identical over 9 bases. The trim removed 2 bases at V and 1 base at J, leaving 2 bases unmatched. The germline gives CDR1 SGHDN, CDR2 FVKESK. This CDR3 is built from 16 residues.